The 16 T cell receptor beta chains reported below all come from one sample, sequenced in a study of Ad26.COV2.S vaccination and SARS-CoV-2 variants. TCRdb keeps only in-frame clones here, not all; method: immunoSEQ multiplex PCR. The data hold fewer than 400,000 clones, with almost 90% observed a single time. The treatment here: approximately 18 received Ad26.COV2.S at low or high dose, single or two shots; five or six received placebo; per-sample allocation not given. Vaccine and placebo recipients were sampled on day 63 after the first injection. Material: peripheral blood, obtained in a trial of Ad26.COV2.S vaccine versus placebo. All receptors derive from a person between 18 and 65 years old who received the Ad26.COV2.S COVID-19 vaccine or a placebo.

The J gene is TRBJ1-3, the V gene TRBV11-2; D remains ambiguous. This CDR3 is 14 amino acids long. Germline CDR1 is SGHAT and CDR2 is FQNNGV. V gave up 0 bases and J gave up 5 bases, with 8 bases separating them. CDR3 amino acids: CASSLEGWRNTIYF. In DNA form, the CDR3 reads TGTGCCAGCAGCTTAGAAGGCTGGCGAAACACCATATATTTT.

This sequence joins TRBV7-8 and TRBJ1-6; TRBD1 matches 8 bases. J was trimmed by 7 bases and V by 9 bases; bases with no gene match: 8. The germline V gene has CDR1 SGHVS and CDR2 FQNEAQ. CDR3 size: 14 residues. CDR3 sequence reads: CASRTGSWNSPLHF. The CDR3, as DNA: TGTGCCAGTCGGACAGGGAGTTGGAATTCACCCCTCCACTTT.

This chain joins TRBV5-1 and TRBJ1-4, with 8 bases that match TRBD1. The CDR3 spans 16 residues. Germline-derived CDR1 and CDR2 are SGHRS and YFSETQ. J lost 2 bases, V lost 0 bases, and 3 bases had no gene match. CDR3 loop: CASSLDRGATNEKLFF. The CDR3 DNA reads TGCGCCAGCAGCTTGGACAGGGGGGCCACTAATGAAAAACTGTTTTTT.

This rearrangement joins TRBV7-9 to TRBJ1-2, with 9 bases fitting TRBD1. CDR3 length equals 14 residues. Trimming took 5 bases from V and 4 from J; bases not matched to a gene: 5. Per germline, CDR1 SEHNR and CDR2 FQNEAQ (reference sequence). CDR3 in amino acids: CASSITGGGYGYTF. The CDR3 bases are TGTGCCAGCAGCATAACAGGGGGCGGCTATGGCTACACCTTC. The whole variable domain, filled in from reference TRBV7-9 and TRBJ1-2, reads DTGVSQNPRHKITKRGQNVTFRCDPISEHNRLYWYRQTLGQGPEFLTYFQNEAQLEKSRLLSDRFSAERPKGSFSTLEIQRTEQGDSAMYLCASSITGGGYGYTFGSGTRLTVV.

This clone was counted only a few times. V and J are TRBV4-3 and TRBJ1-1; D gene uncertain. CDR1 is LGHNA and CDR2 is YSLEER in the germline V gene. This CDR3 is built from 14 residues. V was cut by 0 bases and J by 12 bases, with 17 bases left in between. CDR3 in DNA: TGCGCCAGCAGCCAAGATCCTCAAACTCCAAGAACTTTCTTT. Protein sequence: CASSQDPQTPRTFF.

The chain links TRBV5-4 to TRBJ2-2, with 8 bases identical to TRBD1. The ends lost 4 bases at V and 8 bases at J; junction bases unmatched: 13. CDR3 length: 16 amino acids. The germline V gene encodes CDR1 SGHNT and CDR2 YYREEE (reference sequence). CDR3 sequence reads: CASSAPGQAAWGELFF. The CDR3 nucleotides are TGTGCCAGCAGCGCTCCGGGACAGGCGGCGTGGGGGGAGCTGTTTTTT.

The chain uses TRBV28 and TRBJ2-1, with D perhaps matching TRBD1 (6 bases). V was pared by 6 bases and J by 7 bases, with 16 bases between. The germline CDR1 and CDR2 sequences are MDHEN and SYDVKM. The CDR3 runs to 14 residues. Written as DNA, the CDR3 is TGTGCCAGCAGGTCGACAGGCGGTTCGAATGAGCAGTTCTTC. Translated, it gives CASRSTGGSNEQFF.

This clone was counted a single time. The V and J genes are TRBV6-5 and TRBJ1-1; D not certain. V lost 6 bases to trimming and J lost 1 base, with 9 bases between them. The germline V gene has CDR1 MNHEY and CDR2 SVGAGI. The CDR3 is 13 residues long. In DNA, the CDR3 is TGTGCCAGCAGGCCCCTCGAGAACACTGAAGCTTTCTTT. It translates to CASRPLENTEAFF.

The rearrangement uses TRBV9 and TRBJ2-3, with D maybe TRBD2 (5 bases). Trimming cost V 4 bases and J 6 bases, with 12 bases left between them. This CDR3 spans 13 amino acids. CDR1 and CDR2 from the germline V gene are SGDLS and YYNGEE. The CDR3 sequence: CASSSPGWDTQYF. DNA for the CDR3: TGTGCCAGCAGCTCCCCGGGATGGGATACGCAGTATTTT.

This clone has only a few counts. The DNA of the CDR3 is TGTGCCAGCAGCTCAGGAAGGTGGGACAAAAAGGGACATGAGCAGTTCTTC. Encoded protein: CASSSGRWDKKGHEQFF. The rearrangement joins TRBV11-2 to TRBJ2-1; possibly TRBD1 for D (6 bases). The CDR3 loop spans 17 amino acids. The V gene lost 4 bases and the J gene lost 8 bases, with 24 bases spanning the gap. CDR1 SGHAT and CDR2 FQNNGV come from the germline V gene.

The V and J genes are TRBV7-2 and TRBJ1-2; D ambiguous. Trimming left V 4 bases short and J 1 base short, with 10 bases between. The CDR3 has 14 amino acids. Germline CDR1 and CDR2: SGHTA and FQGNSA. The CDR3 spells CASSSIRSNYGYTF. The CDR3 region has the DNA TGTGCCAGCAGCTCCATACGGAGTAACTATGGCTACACCTTC.

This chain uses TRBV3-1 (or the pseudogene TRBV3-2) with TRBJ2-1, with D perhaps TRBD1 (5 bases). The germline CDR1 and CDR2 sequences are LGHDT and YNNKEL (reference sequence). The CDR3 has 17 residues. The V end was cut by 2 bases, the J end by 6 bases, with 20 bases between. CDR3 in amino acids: CASSQLDPGLKANEQFF. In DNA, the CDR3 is TGTGCCAGCAGCCAACTCGACCCAGGGTTAAAAGCCAATGAGCAGTTCTTC.

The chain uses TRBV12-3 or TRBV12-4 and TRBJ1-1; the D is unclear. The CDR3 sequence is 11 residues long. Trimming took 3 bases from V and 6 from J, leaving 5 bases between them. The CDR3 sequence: CASSFAAEAFF. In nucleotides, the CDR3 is TGTGCCAGCAGTTTCGCAGCTGAAGCTTTCTTT.

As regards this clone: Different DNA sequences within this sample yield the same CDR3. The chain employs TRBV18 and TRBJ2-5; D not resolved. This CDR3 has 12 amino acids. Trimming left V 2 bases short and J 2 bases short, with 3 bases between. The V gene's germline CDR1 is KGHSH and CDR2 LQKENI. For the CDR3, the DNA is TGTGCCAGCTCACCAGTACAAGAGACCCAGTACTTC. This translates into CASSPVQETQYF.

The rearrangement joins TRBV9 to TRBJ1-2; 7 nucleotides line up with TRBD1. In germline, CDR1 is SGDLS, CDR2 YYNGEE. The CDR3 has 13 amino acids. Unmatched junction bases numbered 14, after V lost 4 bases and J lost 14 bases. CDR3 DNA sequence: TGTGCCAGCAGCCCTACTTACTCAGACAGGGCGACCTTC. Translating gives CASSPTYSDRATF. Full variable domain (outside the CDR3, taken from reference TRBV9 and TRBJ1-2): DSGVTQTPKHLITATGQRVTLRCSPRSGDLSVYWYQQSLDQGLQFLIQYYNGEERAKGNILERFSAQQFPDLHSELNLSSLELGDSALYFCASSPTYSDRATFGSGTRLTVV.

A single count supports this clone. The CDR3 protein is CASSRDTLSNQPQHF. CDR3 nucleotides: TGTGCCAGCAGTCGGGACACACTTAGCAATCAGCCCCAGCATTTT. The gene calls are TRBV7-2 and TRBJ1-5, with D perhaps TRBD1 (6 bases). The CDR3 is 15 amino acids. Germline V gives CDR1 SGHTA, CDR2 FQGNSA. V dropped 6 bases and J dropped 0 bases, with 12 bases sitting between them.